This TCR beta chain comes out of a study of blood T cell repertoires in COVID-19. Study context: Spain, Italy and the United States supplied samples that represented acute and convalescent COVID-19. PBMCs, B-cell-depleted T cells, or T cells provided the cDNA or gDNA that made up the material.

Looked up from germline, CDR1 is SEHNR and CDR2 is FQNEAQ (reference sequence). CDR3 length: 15 amino acids. Note on this clone: A junction boundary mismatches the germline segment, possibly from a read error.

Original handling: Amplified reference gene primers provided the basis for estimating nucleated cell counts. Sequenced by immunoSEQ multiplex PCR; TCRdb stores in-frame clones only, minus some. The V and J calls and the clone size are those of that table, but D and trimming were determined from the DNA. The sample lists over 20,000 clones; 89% were seen once. The origin of this receptor is a human donor in a cohort sampled during active COVID-19. The rearrangement links TRBV7-9 to TRBJ2-7, with TRBD1 as a possible D gene (6 bases). Input material: peripheral blood. Written as DNA, the CDR3 is TGTGCCAGCAGCTTAGCCGAGCTTCAACATACAGGGATGAACTTC. This encodes CASSLAELQHTGMNF.